The 25 T cell receptor beta chains reported below all come from one sample, sequenced in a study of T cell responses to AZD1222 COVID-19 vaccine (dated by TCRdb to the early 2020s). The library was obtained by the immunoSEQ multiplex PCR assay. TCRdb's version of the immuneACCESS table is confined to in-frame rearrangements and falls short of the full clone set. An unresolved V gene accounts for under half of the shortfall where checked; the remainder is of unknown origin. The table held for this sample gives about 140,000 clones. Of the sample, about 2% is held by the ten largest clones. The sample's time point label, decoded: baseline before first vaccination. Sequences were obtained from peripheral blood. Source of these receptors: an adult in good health.

The chain is built from TRBV14 and TRBJ2-7; no clear D. With 1 base removed from V and 0 bases from J, the gap between germline ends came to 10 bases. Germline V CDR1 and CDR2: SGHDN, FVKESK. This CDR3 comprises 15 residues. As DNA, the CDR3 is TGTGCCAGCAGCCAAGGGGTGGGTTACTCCTACGAGCAGTACTTC. It encodes CASSQGVGYSYEQYF.

The CDR3 here is CASRTNTGELFF. The CDR3 nucleotides read TGTGCCAGCAGAACGAACACCGGGGAGCTGTTTTTT. The chain carries TRBV6-5 and TRBJ2-2, with D unresolved. The CDR3 sequence is 12 residues long. Germline-derived CDR1 and CDR2 are MNHEY and SVGAGI. V was trimmed by 6 bases and J by 0 bases, leaving 2 bases between them.

The V call is TRBV20-1, the J call TRBJ2-1, with D unresolved. With 3 bases removed from V and 6 bases from J, the gap between germline ends came to 6 bases. Looked up from germline, CDR1 is DFQATT and CDR2 is SNEGSKA (reference sequence). This CDR3 comprises 11 residues. DNA for the CDR3: TGCAGTGCTAGGGCATCCAATGAGCAGTTCTTC. It translates to CSARASNEQFF.

Concerning this clone itself: One end of the junction varies from germline; a read error may be responsible. The rearrangement joins TRBV5-1 to TRBJ2-1, with 8 positions matching TRBD2. The CDR3 spans 15 residues. Germline assignment: CDR1 SGHRS and CDR2 YFSETQ. The CDR3 is CASRLGAGGDGEQFF. The CDR3 nucleotides are TGCGCCAGCCGCTTGGGGGCGGGGGGCGACGGTGAGCAGTTCTTC.

V gene TRBV18 combines with J gene TRBJ1-3; tentatively, D is TRBD1 (5 bases). The V and J ends lost 3 bases and 1 base respectively, with 10 bases between them. Germline V lookup: CDR1 KGHSH, CDR2 LQKENI. The CDR3 contains 15 residues. CDR3 nucleotide sequence: TGTGCCAGCTCACCTGCTTGGGGGTCTGGAAACACCATATATTTT. As protein: CASSPAWGSGNTIYF. The variable domain in full, with the rest retrieved from reference TRBV18 and TRBJ1-3, is NAGVMQNPRHLVRRRGQEARLRCSPMKGHSHVYWYRQLPEEGLKFMVYLQKENIIDESGMPKERFSAEFPKEGPSILRIQQVVRGDSAAYFCASSPAWGSGNTIYFGEGSWLTVV.

The genes are TRBV7-9 and TRBJ2-3; a weak D match, TRBD1 (6 bases). Trimming shortened V by 4 bases and J by 4 bases, and 15 bases separated the two germline ends. Germline-derived CDR1 and CDR2 are SEHNR and FQNEAQ (reference sequence). This CDR3 is 15 amino acids long. The CDR3 coding sequence is TGTGCCAGCAGCTCCCCCGCAGGGGCTTCAGATACGCAGTATTTT. This encodes CASSSPAGASDTQYF.

This sequence joins TRBV24-1 and TRBJ2-1; D might be TRBD1 (5 bases). Between the trimmed V and J ends, which lost 3 bases and 7 bases, there was a span of 18 bases. Germline CDR1 and CDR2: KGHDR and SFDVKD. The CDR3 extends over 16 amino acids. The CDR3 reads CATSDRPGIVGNEQFF. DNA for the CDR3: TGTGCCACCAGTGATCGGCCAGGGATCGTCGGGAATGAGCAGTTCTTC.

The chain couples TRBV6-5 to TRBJ1-1, with 10 bases that match TRBD1. CDR1 and CDR2 from the germline V gene are MNHEY and SVGAGI. V gave up 5 bases and J gave up 5 bases; unmatched junction bases: 2. The CDR3 loop spans 13 amino acids. CDR3 bases: TGTGCCAGCAGTCGGACAGGGGGGACTGAAGCTTTCTTT. This sequence encodes CASSRTGGTEAFF.

The chain is built from TRBV5-6 and TRBJ2-1; D gene unclear. The CDR3 consists of 15 residues. Between the trimmed V and J ends, which lost 3 bases and 3 bases, there was a span of 13 bases. Germline assignment: CDR1 SGHDT and CDR2 YYEEEE. The CDR3 DNA is TGTGCCAGCAGCTCCGGACGGCTATACTACAATGAGCAGTTCTTC. It codes for CASSSGRLYYNEQFF.

This sequence joins TRBV9 and TRBJ1-3; TRBD1 might be the D (5 bases). Germline CDR1 and CDR2: SGDLS and YYNGEE. Trimming stripped 3 bases from V and 0 bases from J, with 13 bases between. This CDR3 has 16 amino acids. CDR3 nucleotide sequence: TGTGCCAGCAGCGAGGGAGGGACCCTCTCTGGAAACACCATATATTTT. Encoded protein: CASSEGGTLSGNTIYF.

The V gene is TRBV5-1, the J gene TRBJ2-7, with D possibly being TRBD2 (6 bases). The germline V gene encodes CDR1 SGHRS and CDR2 YFSETQ. V was cut by 4 bases and J by 7 bases, with 27 bases left in between. The CDR3 is made up of 17 amino acids. In DNA, the CDR3 is TGCGCCAGCAGCCCCACTGGCCCTGAGGGAGGCTTCAGGGAGCAGTACTTC. Translating it yields CASSPTGPEGGFREQYF.

The chain employs TRBV7-9 and TRBJ1-4; unclear D gene. This CDR3 region has 11 residues. The V gene lost 6 bases and the J gene lost 7 bases, with 6 bases spanning the gap. Germline loops: CDR1 SEHNR, CDR2 FQNEAQ (reference sequence). CDR3 region: CASRPVEKLFF. For the CDR3, the DNA is TGTGCCAGCAGGCCCGTTGAAAAACTGTTTTTT.

The chain is built from TRBV10-3 and TRBJ2-1, with 10 nucleotides matching TRBD1. The J segment lost 3 bases and the V segment lost 5 bases, leaving 4 bases of the junction unmatched. The CDR3 consists of 15 residues. Germline V gene lookup returns CDR1 ENHRY and CDR2 SYGVKD. CDR3 coding DNA: TGTGCCATCAGTCCGGACAGGGGGAGCTACAATGAGCAGTTCTTC. Translating gives CAISPDRGSYNEQFF.

The chain recombines TRBV19 with TRBJ1-2; TRBD1 is a possible D gene (5 bases). CDR3 length equals 13 residues. V was cut by 11 bases and J by 8 bases, with 21 bases left in between. Per the germline V gene, CDR1 is LNHDA and CDR2 is SQIVND (reference sequence). CDR3 coding DNA: TGTGCCTCAAAGGGCCCAGGGTCCCTAGGCTACACCTTC. The encoded protein is CASKGPGSLGYTF.

The CDR3 DNA reads TGTGCCAGCAGCCCGCCGGGTGGGAGCCACTCTGGAAACACCATATATTTT. Translating it yields CASSPPGGSHSGNTIYF. The chain combines TRBV5-8 with TRBJ1-3; D gene uncertain. The CDR3 spans 17 residues. The germline V gene has CDR1 SGHTS and CDR2 YDEGEE. V was cut by 4 bases and J by 0 bases, with 17 bases left in between.

The gene calls are TRBV19 and TRBJ2-5; D is unresolved. V lost 3 bases and J lost 2, with 10 bases in between. This CDR3 region has 14 residues. Germline assignment: CDR1 LNHDA and CDR2 SQIVND (reference sequence). The CDR3 loop reads CASSIVLRQETQYF. The CDR3 DNA reads TGTGCCAGTAGTATCGTATTGAGGCAAGAGACCCAGTACTTC.

The J gene is TRBJ1-5, the V gene TRBV2, with D uncertain. V lost 2 bases to trimming and J lost 4 bases, with 12 bases between them. CDR3 length: 15 amino acids. CDR1 is SNHLY and CDR2 is FYNNEI in the germline V gene. Written as DNA, the CDR3 is TGTGCCAGCAGTGAACCGGACGGCGGGAATCAGCCCCAGCATTTT. It is translated as CASSEPDGGNQPQHF.

The chain recombines TRBV2 with TRBJ1-6; D is ambiguous. Between the trimmed V and J ends, which lost 6 bases and 7 bases, there was a span of 13 bases. The CDR3 contains 14 residues. In germline, CDR1 is SNHLY, CDR2 FYNNEI. This chain's CDR3 is CASRTAPRNSPLHF. The CDR3 region has the DNA TGTGCCAGCAGGACGGCTCCCAGAAATTCACCCCTCCACTTT.

The chain couples TRBV7-2 to TRBJ2-7; no firm D call. This CDR3 has 14 residues. In germline, CDR1 is SGHTA, CDR2 FQGNSA. Between the trimmed V and J ends, which lost 2 bases and 2 bases, there was a span of 10 bases. The CDR3 here is CASSLSYKTYEQYF. The CDR3 DNA is TGTGCCAGCAGCTTAAGCTACAAGACCTACGAGCAGTACTTC.

Concerning this clone: This same CDR3 is encoded by further DNA sequences in the sample. This chain joins TRBV7-2 and TRBJ1-4; D unresolved. V lost 1 base and J 7 bases, leaving 7 bases between the germline ends. Germline CDR1 and CDR2: SGHTA and FQGNSA. The CDR3 is made up of 13 amino acids. CDR3 loop: CASSLGPSEKLFF. The CDR3 DNA sequence: TGTGCCAGCAGCTTAGGTCCCTCTGAAAAACTGTTTTTT.

The chain joins TRBV12-3 or TRBV12-4 to TRBJ2-4, with D perhaps TRBD2 (6 bases). The CDR3 is 13 amino acids. V lost 7 bases, J lost 6 bases, and 13 bases lay in between. The CDR3 DNA sequence: TGTGCCAGCACCAAGGGACTTTCAAACATTCAGTACTTC. Its protein product is CASTKGLSNIQYF.

The chain recombines TRBV12-2 with TRBJ2-7. TRBV12-2 is termed a pseudogene. The CDR3 runs 13 residues. For the CDR3, the DNA is TGTGCAAGTCGCTTCGACCCTGATATCGGGCAGTACTTC. Amino acid sequence: CASRFDPDIGQYF.

V is TRBV29-1 and J is TRBJ1-4, with D uncertain. The CDR3 has 14 amino acids. CDR1 SQVTM and CDR2 ANQGSEA come from the germline V gene. The ends were cut back, 0 bases at V and 8 bases at J, with 13 bases in the middle. In DNA form, the CDR3 reads TGCAGCGTTGAAGATTCGGGATATAGCGAAAAACTGTTTTTT. Translation: CSVEDSGYSEKLFF.

Of note for this clone: The identical CDR3 is also encoded by other nucleotide sequences in the sample. The chain combines TRBV5-1 with TRBJ1-5; D remains unclear. The CDR3 is 14 amino acids. V lost 0 bases, J lost 2 bases, and 6 bases lay in between. Looked up from germline, CDR1 is SGHRS and CDR2 is YFSETQ. The CDR3: CASSLAGGNQPQHF. As DNA, the CDR3 is TGCGCCAGCAGCTTGGCAGGAGGCAATCAGCCCCAGCATTTT.

This rearrangement joins TRBV21-1 to TRBJ2-7. TRBV21-1 is tagged as a pseudogene. CDR3 length: 11 amino acids. CDR3 sequence reads: CASISTYEQYF. CDR3 bases: TGTGCCAGCATCTCCACCTACGAGCAGTACTTC.